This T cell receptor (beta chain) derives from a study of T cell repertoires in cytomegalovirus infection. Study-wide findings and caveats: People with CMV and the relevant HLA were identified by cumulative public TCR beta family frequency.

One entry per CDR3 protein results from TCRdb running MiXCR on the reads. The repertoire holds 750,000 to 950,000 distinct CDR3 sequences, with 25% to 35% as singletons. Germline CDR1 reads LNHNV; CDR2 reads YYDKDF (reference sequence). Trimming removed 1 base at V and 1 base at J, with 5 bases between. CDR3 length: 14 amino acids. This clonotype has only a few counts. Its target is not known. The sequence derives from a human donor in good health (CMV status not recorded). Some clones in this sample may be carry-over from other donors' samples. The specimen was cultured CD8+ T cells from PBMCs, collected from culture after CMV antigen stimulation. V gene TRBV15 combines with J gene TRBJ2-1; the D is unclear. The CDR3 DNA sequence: TGTGCCACCAGCAGAGTTGGGTCCTACAATGAGCAGTTCTTC. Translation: CATSRVGSYNEQFF.